This entry lists 8 T cell receptor beta chains sequenced from one sample in a study of memory CD8 T cells in hepatitis C reinfection. Profiling relied on immunoSEQ multiplex PCR, and the TCRdb table lists in-frame clones only, not all of them. The sample records fewer than 50,000 clones, around 87% being singletons. Time point of the sample: peak reinfection, 3 to 8 weeks after reinfection detection. No in vitro expansion preceded TCR sequencing of the sorted cells. The source material was naive CD8+ T cells sorted from blood. The receptors come from a man in his late teens or twenties with hepatitis C virus infection.

The chain combines TRBV7-9 with TRBJ2-1, with 7 bases lining up with TRBD1. V trimming: 5 bases; J trimming: 4 bases; junction bases outside the gene matches: 2. CDR1 and CDR2 (germline): SEHNR, FQNEAQ (reference sequence). The CDR3 contains 13 residues. This CDR3 reads CASSLGQYNEQFF. CDR3 DNA: TGTGCCAGCAGCCTGGGACAGTACAATGAGCAGTTCTTC.

This chain links TRBV11-2 with TRBJ2-3, with D possibly being TRBD2 (6 bases). The germline CDR1 and CDR2 sequences are SGHAT and FQNNGV. Trimming stripped 0 bases from V and 9 bases from J, with 19 bases between. The CDR3 consists of 16 residues. Here the CDR3 reads CASSLDGTGTVQTQYF. The CDR3 DNA reads as TGTGCCAGCAGCTTAGACGGTACTGGGACTGTGCAAACGCAGTATTTT.

This chain joins TRBV30 and TRBJ2-2; 7 positions agree with TRBD1. The CDR3 runs to 14 residues. Germline V lookup: CDR1 GTSNPN, CDR2 SVGIG (reference sequence). After removal of 4 bases from V and 1 base from J, the junction contained 3 bases not matched to a gene. This chain's CDR3 is CAWTGTVNTGELFF. In DNA, the CDR3 is TGTGCCTGGACCGGGACAGTGAACACCGGGGAGCTGTTTTTT. The variable domain in full, completed from reference TRBV30 and TRBJ2-2, reads SQTIHQWPATLVQPVGSPLSLECTVEGTSNPNLYWYRQAAGRGLQLLFYSVGIGQISSEVPQNLSASRPQDRQFILSSKKLLLSDSGFYLCAWTGTVNTGELFFGEGSRLTVL.

J is TRBJ2-1 and V is TRBV11-2; D remains unclear. Germline values: CDR1 SGHAT, CDR2 FQNNGV. V gave up 1 base and J gave up 6 bases, with 13 bases separating them. The CDR3 sequence is 15 residues long. CDR3 in amino acids: CASSLAPAFGNEQFF. CDR3 bases: TGTGCCAGCAGCTTAGCTCCAGCGTTCGGCAATGAGCAGTTCTTC.

This clone has more than one count but fewer than ten. This chain links TRBV6-5 with TRBJ1-2; D is ambiguous. V gave up 4 bases and J gave up 8 bases, with 14 bases separating them. Germline V CDR1 and CDR2: MNHEY, SVGAGI. The CDR3 covers 13 residues. In DNA form, the CDR3 reads TGTGCCAGCAGTTTTTCGCTAGTTCGGGGCTACACCTTC. Residues: CASSFSLVRGYTF.

The chain links TRBV2 to TRBJ1-5; 10 positions match TRBD1. The CDR3 contains 15 residues. CDR1 is SNHLY, CDR2 FYNNEI, per germline. After removal of 9 bases from V and 7 bases from J, the junction contained 12 bases not matched to a gene. CDR3 region: CASIEGTGVGQPQHF. The CDR3 DNA sequence: TGTGCCAGTATTGAAGGGACAGGGGTAGGACAGCCCCAGCATTTT.

In its sample, this clone was seen a few times. V usage is TRBV10-3 and J usage is TRBJ2-7, with 9 nucleotides matching TRBD1. CDR3 length: 13 residues. Germline V CDR1 and CDR2: ENHRY, SYGVKD. With V trimmed by 10 bases and J by 0 bases, 4 bases remained unmatched. CDR3 residues: CATSTGGSYEQYV. The CDR3 nucleotides read TGTGCCACTTCGACAGGGGGCTCCTACGAGCAGTACGTC.

The J gene is TRBJ2-1, the V gene TRBV5-4; D unclear. The CDR3 consists of 16 residues. The germline V gene encodes CDR1 SGHNT and CDR2 YYREEE (reference sequence). With 6 bases removed from V and 7 bases from J, the gap between germline ends came to 23 bases. The CDR3 is CASTLSTQKQNNEQFF. CDR3 sequence (DNA): TGTGCCAGCACCCTTAGCACCCAGAAACAAAATAATGAGCAGTTCTTC. The full variable domain, with the rest looked up from reference TRBV5-4 and TRBJ2-1, is ETGVTQSPTHLIKTRGQQVTLRCSSQSGHNTVSWYQQALGQGPQFIFQYYREEENGRGNFPPRFSGLQFPNYSSELNVNALELDDSALYLCASTLSTQKQNNEQFFGPGTRLTVL.